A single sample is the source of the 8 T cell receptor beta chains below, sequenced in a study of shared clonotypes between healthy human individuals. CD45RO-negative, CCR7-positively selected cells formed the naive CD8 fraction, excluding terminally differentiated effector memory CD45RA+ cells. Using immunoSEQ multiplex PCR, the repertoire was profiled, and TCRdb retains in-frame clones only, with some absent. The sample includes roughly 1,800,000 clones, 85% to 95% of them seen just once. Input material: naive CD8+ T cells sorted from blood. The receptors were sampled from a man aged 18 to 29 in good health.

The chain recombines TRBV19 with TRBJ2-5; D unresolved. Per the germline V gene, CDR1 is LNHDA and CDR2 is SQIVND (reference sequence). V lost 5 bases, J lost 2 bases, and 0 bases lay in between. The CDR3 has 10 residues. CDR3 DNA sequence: TGTGCCAGTAGTCAAGAGACCCAGTACTTC. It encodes CASSQETQYF.

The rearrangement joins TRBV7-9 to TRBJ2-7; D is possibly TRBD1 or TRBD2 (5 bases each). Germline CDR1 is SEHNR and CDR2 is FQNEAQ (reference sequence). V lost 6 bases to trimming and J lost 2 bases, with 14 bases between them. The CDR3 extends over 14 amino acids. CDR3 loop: CASSWWDETYEQYF. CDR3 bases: TGTGCCAGCAGTTGGTGGGACGAGACCTACGAGCAGTACTTC.

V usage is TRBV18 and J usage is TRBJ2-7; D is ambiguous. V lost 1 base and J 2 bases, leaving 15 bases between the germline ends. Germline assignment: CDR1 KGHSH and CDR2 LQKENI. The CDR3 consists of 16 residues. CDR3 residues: CASSPQSSSSPYEQYF. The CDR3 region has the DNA TGTGCCAGCTCACCACAAAGCAGCAGCAGCCCCTACGAGCAGTACTTC.

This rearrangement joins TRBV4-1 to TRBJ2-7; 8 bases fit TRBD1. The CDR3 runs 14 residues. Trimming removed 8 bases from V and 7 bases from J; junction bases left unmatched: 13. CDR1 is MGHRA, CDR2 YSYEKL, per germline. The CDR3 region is CASEQARGLGEQYF. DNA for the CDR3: TGCGCCAGCGAACAAGCCAGGGGGCTGGGGGAGCAGTACTTC.

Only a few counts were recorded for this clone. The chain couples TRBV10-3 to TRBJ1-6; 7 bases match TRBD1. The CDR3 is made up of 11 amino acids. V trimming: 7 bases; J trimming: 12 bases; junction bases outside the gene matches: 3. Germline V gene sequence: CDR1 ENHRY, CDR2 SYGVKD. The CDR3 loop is CAITTGIPLHF. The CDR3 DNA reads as TGTGCCATCACGACAGGGATACCCCTCCACTTT.

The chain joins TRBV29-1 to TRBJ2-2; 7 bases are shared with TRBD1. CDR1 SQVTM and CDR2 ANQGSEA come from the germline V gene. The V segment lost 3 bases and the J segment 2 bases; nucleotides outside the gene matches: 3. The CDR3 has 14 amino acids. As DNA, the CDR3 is TGCAGCGTTGAGACAGGGTTCAACACCGGGGAGCTGTTTTTT. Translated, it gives CSVETGFNTGELFF.

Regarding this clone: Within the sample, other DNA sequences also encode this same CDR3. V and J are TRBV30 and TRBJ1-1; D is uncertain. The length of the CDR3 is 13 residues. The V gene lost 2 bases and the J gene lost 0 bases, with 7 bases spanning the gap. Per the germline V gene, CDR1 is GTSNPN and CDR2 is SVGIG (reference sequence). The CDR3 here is CAWSQGMNTEAFF. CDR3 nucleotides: TGTGCCTGGAGTCAAGGGATGAACACTGAAGCTTTCTTT.

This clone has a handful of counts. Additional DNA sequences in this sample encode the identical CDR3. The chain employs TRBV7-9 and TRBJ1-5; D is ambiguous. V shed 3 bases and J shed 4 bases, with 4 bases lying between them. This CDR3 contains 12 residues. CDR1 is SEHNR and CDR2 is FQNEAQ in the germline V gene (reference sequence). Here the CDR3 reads CASSLSNQPQHF. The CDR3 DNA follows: TGTGCCAGCAGCTTGAGTAATCAGCCCCAGCATTTT.